Described below is a single T cell receptor (beta chain) sequence and its context. The data are from a study of Ad26.COV2.S vaccination and SARS-CoV-2 variants. Trimming removed 2 bases from V and 5 bases from J, with 6 bases in between. The CDR3 has 12 amino acids. CDR1 is MDHEN, CDR2 SYDVKM, per germline. Treatment meaning: some 20 received Ad26.COV2.S at low or high dose, single or two shots; about 5 received placebo; per-sample allocation not given. At day 63 after the first vaccine or placebo injection, samples were drawn. Sequenced by immunoSEQ multiplex PCR; TCRdb stores in-frame clones only, minus some. The sample carries some 300,000 clones, 86% recorded once.

The specimen comprised peripheral blood, sampled in a trial of Ad26.COV2.S vaccine versus placebo. This clonotype was sampled from a person aged 18 to 65 who received the Ad26.COV2.S COVID-19 vaccine or a placebo. The gene calls are TRBV28 and TRBJ1-2; D uncertain. Here the CDR3 reads CASSLPGYGYTF. DNA of the CDR3: TGTGCCAGCAGTTTACCGGGATATGGCTACACCTTC.